This T cell receptor beta chain appears in the sequencing data of a study of lymphopenia after photon versus proton radiotherapy. Regarding the study as a whole: Photon-treated patients lost naive T cells and TCR diversity; proton-treated stayed stable.

On this clone itself: Its antigen is undetermined.

Method: immunoSEQ multiplex PCR; TCRdb's copy keeps in-frame clones and lacks some. Of about 25,000 clones in the sample, 87% were seen once. The CDR3 runs to 15 residues. Unmatched junction bases numbered 8, after V lost 5 bases and J lost 3 bases. The germline V gene has CDR1 SGHRS and CDR2 YFSETQ. The V and J genes are TRBV5-1 and TRBJ2-3, with 8 bases lining up with TRBD2. Material: peripheral blood, obtained from a patient treated with photon-based radiotherapy. This TCR was sampled from a man aged 45 to 65 with gastric cancer. DNA for the CDR3: TGCGCCAGCAGATTTCCCCGGGGGGGAACAGATACGCAGTATTTT. Amino acid sequence: CASRFPRGGTDTQYF.